Listed below are T cell receptor beta chains from one sample, sequenced in a study of cytomegalovirus exposure and HLA in healthy donors. Using immunoSEQ multiplex PCR, the repertoire was profiled, and TCRdb retains in-frame clones only, with some absent. The repertoire includes some 170,000 clones, 65% to 75% of them detected once, and 2.5% sits in the top ten. The sample taken for sequencing was PBMCs. The receptors here all came from a human donor in good health. Both conserved end residues are part of each CDR3. D genes are given only for firm matches. Clone size is not always given. Where it is, it says once, few, many or a class for expanded clones.

TRBV5-1	once	TRBD2	TRBJ2-3	CASSPLAGDTDTQYF	TGCGCCAGCAGCCCTTTAGCGGGGGACACAGATACGCAGTATTTT
TRBV5-1	.	.	TRBJ1-1	CASSGMGGEKVYTEAFF	TGCGCCAGCAGCGGAATGGGGGGGGAAAAGGTGTACACTGAAGCTTTCTTT
TRBV6-7	.	.	TRBJ2-1	CARFSPTRDTTNNEQFF	TGTGCCAGATTTTCCCCAACCCGGGACACTACAAACAATGAGCAGTTCTTC
TRBV2	once	TRBD1	TRBJ2-7	CASSPRQGGYSYEQYF	TGTGCCAGCAGCCCACGACAGGGGGGCTACTCCTACGAGCAGTACTTC
TRBV7-8	.	.	TRBJ1-2	CASSPGGVIPFFGYTF	TGTGCCAGCAGCCCTGGCGGGGTTATACCCTTTTTCGGCTACACCTTC
TRBV5-4	.	.	TRBJ1-2	CASSLDRDGYTF	TGTGCCAGCAGCTTGGACAGGGACGGCTACACCTTC
TRBV2	few	.	TRBJ2-7	CASSRSVGGREQYF	TGTGCCAGCAGCCGCTCGGTGGGGGGGCGGGAGCAGTACTTC
TRBV5-1	.	.	TRBJ2-5	CASSLGIGEYQETQYF	TGCGCCAGCAGCTTAGGGATCGGGGAGTACCAAGAGACCCAGTACTTC
TRBV6-4	once	TRBD2	TRBJ2-1	CASSVGGLSYNEQFF	TGTGCCAGCAGTGTCGGGGGGTTATCCTACAATGAGCAGTTCTTC
TRBV27	few	TRBD1	TRBJ1-2	CASTQQGSVNYGYTF	TGTGCCAGCACCCAACAGGGGTCGGTTAACTATGGCTACACCTTC
TRBV11-3	.	.	TRBJ2-2	CASSLGPGGGELFF	TGTGCCAGCAGCTTAGGTCCGGGTGGCGGGGAGCTGTTTTTT
TRBV9	.	.	TRBJ1-1	CASSVSSSPYGWAFF	TGTGCCAGCAGCGTATCTAGCAGTCCCTATGGTTGGGCTTTCTTT
TRBV7-9	.	TRBD1	TRBJ1-1	CASSQQGSTEAFF	TGTGCCAGCAGCCAACAGGGGAGCACTGAAGCTTTCTTT
TRBV15	.	TRBD1	TRBJ2-1	CATSRDRGTGGGNEQFF	TGTGCCACCAGCAGAGATCGGGGGACAGGGGGGGGCAATGAGCAGTTCTTC
TRBV6-1	.	TRBD1	TRBJ2-7	CASSETGQALGEQYF	TGTGCCAGCAGTGAAACGGGACAGGCCTTGGGAGAGCAGTACTTC
TRBV19	.	TRBD2	TRBJ2-3	CASSKTSGGSDTQYF	TGTGCCAGTAGCAAAACTAGCGGGGGGTCAGATACGCAGTATTTT
TRBV6-1	few	TRBD1	TRBJ1-1	CASSVPQGTGANTEAFF	TGTGCCAGCAGTGTACCCCAGGGAACAGGGGCGAACACTGAAGCTTTCTTT
TRBV9	.	.	TRBJ1-5	CASSLNFHQPQHF	TGTGCCAGCAGCCTAAATTTCCATCAGCCCCAGCATTTT
TRBV4-1	.	TRBD2	TRBJ2-1	CASSPIAGGGDEQFF	TGCGCCAGCAGCCCTATAGCGGGGGGCGGGGATGAGCAGTTCTTC
TRBV9	few	TRBD2	TRBJ2-1	CASSVDSGGASYNEQFF	TGTGCCAGCAGCGTAGATAGCGGGGGGGCATCCTACAATGAGCAGTTCTTC
TRBV27	.	.	TRBJ1-1	CASSFRVDTEAFF	TGTGCCAGCAGTTTCCGGGTAGACACTGAAGCTTTCTTT
TRBV4-3	.	TRBD1	TRBJ2-3	CASSLDRGHSDTQYF	TGCGCCAGCAGCTTGGACAGGGGGCACTCAGATACGCAGTATTTT
TRBV9	.	TRBD2	TRBJ2-3	CASSGLAGADTQYF	TGTGCCAGCAGCGGGCTAGCGGGGGCGGATACGCAGTATTTT
TRBV12-5	once	.	TRBJ2-1	CASGLIGQPYNEQFF	TGTGCTAGTGGTTTGATAGGACAGCCTTACAATGAGCAGTTCTTC
TRBV7-3	.	.	TRBJ2-7	CASSLRPRYEQYF	TGTGCCAGCAGCTTACGTCCCCGCTACGAGCAGTACTTC
TRBV2	.	.	TRBJ2-7	CASITELGGGFEQYF	TGTGCCAGCATAACCGAACTAGGGGGGGGCTTCGAGCAGTACTTC
TRBV4-3	once	TRBD1	TRBJ2-4	CASSQELQGLTKNIQYF	TGCGCCAGCAGCCAAGAATTACAGGGGTTAACCAAAAACATTCAGTACTTC
TRBV5-4	.	TRBD2	TRBJ2-5	CASSLVPGGQETQYF	TGTGCCAGCAGCTTGGTTCCGGGGGGGCAAGAGACCCAGTACTTC
TRBV9	.	.	TRBJ2-3	CASQRAAGDISTDTQYF	TGTGCCAGCCAACGAGCAGCGGGCGACATTAGCACAGATACGCAGTATTTT
TRBV5-4	.	TRBD1	TRBJ2-7	CASSLGQGAIEQYF	TGTGCCAGCAGCTTGGGACAGGGGGCGATCGAGCAGTACTTC
TRBV9	few	TRBD1	TRBJ1-4	CASSVTGTGNEKLFF	TGTGCCAGCAGCGTTACCGGGACAGGGAATGAAAAACTGTTTTTT
TRBV19	few	.	TRBJ1-1	CASFPPWGSTEAFF	TGTGCCAGTTTCCCCCCTTGGGGCAGCACTGAAGCTTTCTTT
TRBV30	.	.	TRBJ1-2	CAWSVQQVGYTF	TGTGCCTGGAGTGTACAACAGGTGGGCTACACCTTC
TRBV5-8	few	.	TRBJ2-7	CASSLGQDIYEQYF	TGTGCCAGCAGCTTGGGGCAGGACATCTACGAGCAGTACTTC
TRBV7-8	.	.	TRBJ2-7	CASSTRQLHYEQYF	TGTGCCAGCAGCACAAGACAGTTGCACTACGAGCAGTACTTC
TRBV5-1	.	TRBD1	TRBJ2-1	CASSTTGDEQFF	TGCGCCAGCAGCACTACAGGGGATGAGCAGTTCTTC
TRBV27	.	TRBD1	TRBJ1-2	CASSPTGDGNHGYTF	TGTGCCAGCAGTCCGACAGGGGATGGTAACCATGGCTACACCTTC
TRBV10-3	.	.	TRBJ1-1	CAISIRDTKMNTEAFF	TGTGCCATCAGCATCCGGGACACCAAGATGAACACTGAAGCTTTCTTT
TRBV6-6	.	TRBD2	TRBJ2-3	CAGNSGGDSDTQYF	TGTGCCGGCAATAGCGGGGGGGACTCGGATACGCAGTATTTT
TRBV5-4	few	TRBD1	TRBJ1-1	CASSPGQGGEAFF	TGTGCCAGCAGCCCGGGACAGGGAGGGGAAGCTTTCTTT
TRBV30	.	.	TRBJ2-3	CAWKPGLSTDTQYF	TGTGCCTGGAAACCGGGACTCAGCACAGATACGCAGTATTTT
TRBV4-1	.	.	TRBJ1-2	CASSQAGGHGYTF	TGCGCCAGCAGCCAAGCGGGGGGTCATGGCTACACCTTC
TRBV7-3	.	TRBD2	TRBJ2-2	CASSSSGGETGELFF	TGTGCCAGCAGCTCTAGCGGGGGAGAGACCGGGGAGCTGTTTTTT
TRBV9	.	TRBD1	TRBJ1-2	CASSQPTQGAIYGYTF	TGTGCCAGCAGCCAGCCCACACAGGGGGCGATCTATGGCTACACCTTC
TRBV19	.	.	TRBJ1-5	CASSPLFEPQHF	TGTGCCAGTAGTCCCCTTTTTGAGCCCCAGCATTTT
TRBV10-3	.	TRBD1	TRBJ2-7	CAISGPGTGGTYEQYF	TGTGCCATCAGTGGGCCCGGGACAGGGGGTACCTACGAGCAGTACTTC
TRBV7-3	.	.	TRBJ2-7	CASSLGAGHEQYF	TGTGCCAGCAGCTTAGGGGCGGGGCACGAGCAGTACTTC
TRBV18	.	.	TRBJ2-7	CASSPSSGTSKSYEQYF	TGTGCCAGCTCACCTTCATCCGGGACATCGAAATCCTACGAGCAGTACTTC
TRBV6-1	.	.	TRBJ1-2	CASRRGGREGYTF	TGTGCCAGCAGGAGAGGGGGGAGGGAAGGCTACACCTTC